This is a list of T cell receptor beta chains from one sample in a study of cytomegalovirus exposure and HLA in healthy donors. Assay used: immunoSEQ multiplex PCR; TCRdb lists only in-frame clones, some missing. This sample carries 64,000 or so clones, about 85% of them seen once, and the ten largest clones take around 11%. The sample comprised PBMCs. Every receptor here comes from a female donor in good health and CMV-seronegative. The conserved cysteine and the conserved F or W are not part of the CDR3 here. Fields, in order: D gene, J gene, clone size, V gene, CDR3 protein. The D gene is left open where the match is weak. The size of a clone is reported for some rows only, either as once, few or many, or as a class for expanded clones.

D: -
J: TRBJ2-5
size: -
V: TRBV6-5
CDR3: ASSYSIQKRSETQY

D: -
J: TRBJ1-5
size: -
V: TRBV7-2
CDR3: ASSLVRQPNQPQH

D: -
J: TRBJ1-1
size: few
V: TRBV19
CDR3: ASGQPNTEAF

D: TRBD2
J: TRBJ2-1
size: -
V: TRBV9
CDR3: ASSPGLGARNEQF

D: TRBD1
J: TRBJ2-6
size: -
V: TRBV9
CDR3: ASSPSLGQAISGANVLT

D: TRBD2
J: TRBJ2-7
size: -
V: TRBV5-1
CDR3: ASSLEATSGKYEQY

D: TRBD1
J: TRBJ1-1
size: -
V: TRBV11-2
CDR3: ASSFGRGFMNTEAF

D: TRBD2
J: -
size: -
V: TRBV11-2
CDR3: ASSLEVPSGGHEQY

D: TRBD2
J: TRBJ2-3
size: -
V: TRBV30
CDR3: AWSAGTSGADTQY

D: TRBD2
J: TRBJ2-3
size: -
V: TRBV5-1
CDR3: ASSVTSVSDTQY

D: TRBD2
J: TRBJ2-7
size: once
V: TRBV11-2
CDR3: ASSLTSGSYEQY

D: -
J: TRBJ2-3
size: -
V: TRBV9
CDR3: ASSVGQGSDTQY

D: -
J: TRBJ1-4
size: -
V: TRBV10-3
CDR3: AISESGEGGEKLF

D: TRBD1
J: TRBJ1-4
size: once
V: TRBV18
CDR3: ASSPPGDRNEKLF

D: -
J: TRBJ2-2
size: -
V: TRBV7-6
CDR3: ASSLGRGGTPNTGELF

D: TRBD1
J: TRBJ2-2
size: -
V: TRBV29-1
CDR3: SVEDGTGVTGELF

D: -
J: TRBJ1-1
size: -
V: TRBV27
CDR3: ASSSPWSGMTEAF

D: -
J: TRBJ2-5
size: -
V: TRBV29-1
CDR3: SVAEAEQETQY

D: -
J: TRBJ2-2
size: -
V: TRBV6-4
CDR3: ASSDSWLLGELF

D: -
J: TRBJ1-6
size: -
V: TRBV27
CDR3: ASSLWASYSPLH

D: TRBD2
J: TRBJ2-1
size: -
V: TRBV18
CDR3: ASSPAKGLAGYNEQF

D: TRBD2
J: TRBJ2-5
size: -
V: TRBV2
CDR3: ASGLAGTGETQY

D: TRBD1
J: TRBJ2-1
size: -
V: TRBV4-1
CDR3: ASSQRKPGQVPFSTYNEQF

D: -
J: TRBJ2-3
size: -
V: TRBV6-5
CDR3: ASSSPQRGNTDTQY

D: -
J: TRBJ2-7
size: -
V: TRBV7-3
CDR3: ASSPGPGYEQY

D: -
J: TRBJ1-3
size: -
V: TRBV19
CDR3: ASSSPGGSRGTIY

D: -
J: TRBJ2-7
size: -
V: TRBV19
CDR3: ASSGDGQSTYEQY

D: TRBD2
J: TRBJ2-1
size: few
V: TRBV7-3
CDR3: ASSLYSGTYNEQF

D: -
J: TRBJ1-3
size: -
V: TRBV9
CDR3: ASSVVSGVFSGNTIY

D: TRBD1
J: TRBJ2-7
size: -
V: TRBV11-2
CDR3: ASSLGVQGGYEQY

D: -
J: TRBJ1-2
size: -
V: TRBV7-8
CDR3: ASSLERGKSPNYGYT

D: TRBD1
J: TRBJ1-5
size: -
V: TRBV15
CDR3: ATSGEGTGEQPQH

D: -
J: TRBJ1-2
size: -
V: TRBV4-3
CDR3: ASSQGRAGYGYT

D: -
J: TRBJ1-6
size: -
V: TRBV7-8
CDR3: ASSLDRLPGSTLH

D: -
J: TRBJ2-3
size: -
V: TRBV11-2
CDR3: ASSPRDGTDTQY

D: -
J: TRBJ2-1
size: once
V: TRBV9
CDR3: ASSVGQGSYNEQF

D: TRBD2
J: TRBJ2-2
size: -
V: TRBV4-1
CDR3: ASSQVGSGGDLNTGELF

D: TRBD1
J: TRBJ2-7
size: -
V: TRBV30
CDR3: AWRGTGVEQY

D: -
J: TRBJ2-1
size: -
V: TRBV9
CDR3: ASSPPPGFNEQF

D: -
J: TRBJ1-1
size: few
V: TRBV6-5
CDR3: ASSYSMRGEAF

D: TRBD1
J: TRBJ2-7
size: -
V: TRBV9
CDR3: ASSVNPTGGPLEQY

D: TRBD2
J: TRBJ2-1
size: -
V: TRBV11-2
CDR3: ASSLEWAVLAGGNVDEQF

D: TRBD1
J: TRBJ1-2
size: few
V: TRBV5-1
CDR3: ASSPTGPDGYT

D: TRBD1
J: -
size: -
V: TRBV11-1
CDR3: ASSLWDRGGHEQY

D: -
J: TRBJ1-2
size: -
V: TRBV27
CDR3: ASSPPGSIYGYT

D: -
J: -
size: -
V: TRBV19
CDR3: ASSIVQGSSYEQY